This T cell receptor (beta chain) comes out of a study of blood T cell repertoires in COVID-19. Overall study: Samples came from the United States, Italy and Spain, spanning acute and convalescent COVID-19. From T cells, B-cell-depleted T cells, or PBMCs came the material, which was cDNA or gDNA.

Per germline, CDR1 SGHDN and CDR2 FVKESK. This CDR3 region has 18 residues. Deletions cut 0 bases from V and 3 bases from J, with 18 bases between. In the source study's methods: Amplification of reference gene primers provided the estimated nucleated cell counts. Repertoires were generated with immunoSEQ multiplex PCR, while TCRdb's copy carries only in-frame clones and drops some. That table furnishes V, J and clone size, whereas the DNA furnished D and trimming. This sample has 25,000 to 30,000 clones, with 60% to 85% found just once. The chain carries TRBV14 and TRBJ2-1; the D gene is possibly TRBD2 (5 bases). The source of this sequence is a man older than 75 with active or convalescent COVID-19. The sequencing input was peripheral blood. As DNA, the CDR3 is TGTGCCAGCAGCCAAGAGGACCCCCGGCGGGTTTTCTACAATGAGCAGTTCTTC. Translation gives CASSQEDPRRVFYNEQFF.